Presented here are 30 T cell receptor beta chains from one specimen sequenced in a study of blood T cell repertoires in COVID-19. Sequencing used immunoSEQ multiplex PCR; TCRdb keeps in-frame clones, though not all of them. The table lists about 16,000 clones, 85% to 95% of them singletons, with roughly 5.7% in the top ten. The sequenced sample consisted of peripheral blood. These receptors were obtained from a human donor in a cohort sampled during active COVID-19.

The rearrangement links TRBV19 to TRBJ2-7; 10 bases map to TRBD1. This CDR3 has 16 amino acids. Looked up from germline, CDR1 is LNHDA and CDR2 is SQIVND (reference sequence). V lost 1 base and J lost 3; bases outside the gene matches: 6. The CDR3 nucleotides read TGTGCCAGTAGTATAGCGGGACAGGGGCCAAGCTACGAGCAGTACTTC. Its protein is CASSIAGQGPSYEQYF.

This chain connects TRBV11-2 to TRBJ2-4; D is possibly TRBD2 (5 bases). CDR3 length: 16 residues. V was clipped by 5 bases and J by 3 bases, with 17 bases between them. Germline lookup yields CDR1 SGHAT and CDR2 FQNNGV. The CDR3 sequence: CASSPTRGEGKNIQYF. The CDR3 bases are TGTGCCAGCAGCCCGACTCGGGGAGAAGGCAAAAACATTCAGTACTTC.

This rearrangement joins TRBV19 to TRBJ2-1; D perhaps matches TRBD2 (6 bases). This CDR3 has 17 amino acids. The V end lost 1 base, the J end lost 3 bases, and 16 bases lay between the germline ends. The germline V gene has CDR1 LNHDA and CDR2 SQIVND (reference sequence). CDR3 residues: CASSIGFGRADYNEQFF. The CDR3 DNA follows: TGTGCCAGTAGTATAGGTTTCGGGAGAGCCGACTACAATGAGCAGTTCTTC.

This rearrangement joins TRBV30 to TRBJ2-7; possibly TRBD2 for D (5 bases). Germline values: CDR1 GTSNPN, CDR2 SVGIG (reference sequence). The V gene lost 3 bases and the J gene lost 3 bases, with 9 bases spanning the gap. This CDR3 has 12 amino acids. The CDR3 sequence is CAWSAGLYEQYF. The CDR3 DNA reads as TGTGCCTGGAGCGCAGGACTCTACGAGCAGTACTTC.

The rearrangement links TRBV2 to TRBJ2-7; TRBD1 matches 9 bases. This CDR3 spans 14 amino acids. V trimming: 6 bases; J trimming: 4 bases; junction bases outside the gene matches: 7. Germline CDR1 reads SNHLY; CDR2 reads FYNNEI. DNA of the CDR3: TGTGCCAGCAGGGAGGGACAGGGAACGTACGAGCAGTACTTC. Protein sequence: CASREGQGTYEQYF.

CDR3 DNA: TGTGCCAGCACCCAGGGGTGGGGAATGAATCAGCCCCAGCATTTT. Encoded protein: CASTQGWGMNQPQHF. The V call is TRBV6-5, the J call TRBJ1-5, with TRBD1 as a possible D gene (6 bases). Trimming shortened V by 7 bases and J by 4 bases, and 17 bases separated the two germline ends. From germline, CDR1 is MNHEY and CDR2 SVGAGI. This CDR3 spans 15 amino acids.

The chain combines TRBV7-2 with TRBJ2-7; 10 nucleotides line up with TRBD2. With V trimmed by 3 bases and J by 3 bases, 5 bases remained unmatched. This CDR3 has 15 residues. Germline CDR1 SGHTA, CDR2 FQGNSA. The CDR3 DNA reads as TGTGCCAGCAGCTTTCAACTAGCGGGGCTCTACGAGCAGTACTTC. Protein sequence: CASSFQLAGLYEQYF.

The chain is built from TRBV18 and TRBJ2-3; 7 nucleotides align to TRBD1. This CDR3 has 13 residues. V gave up 8 bases and J gave up 4 bases; unmatched junction bases: 6. Germline-derived CDR1 and CDR2 are KGHSH and LQKENI. CDR3 loop: CASAGGRSDTQYF. The CDR3 DNA sequence: TGTGCCAGCGCAGGGGGACGGTCAGATACGCAGTATTTT. The full variable domain, rest sourced from reference TRBV18 and TRBJ2-3, is NAGVMQNPRHLVRRRGQEARLRCSPMKGHSHVYWYRQLPEEGLKFMVYLQKENIIDESGMPKERFSAEFPKEGPSILRIQQVVRGDSAAYFCASAGGRSDTQYFGPGTRLTVL.

V usage is TRBV6-2 or TRBV6-3 and J usage is TRBJ2-3; D is uncertain. The V end was cut by 5 bases, the J end by 2 bases, with 11 bases between. Germline lookup yields CDR1 MNHEY and CDR2 SVGEGT. The CDR3 consists of 14 residues. The CDR3 reads CASSGGILTDTQYF. The CDR3 DNA is TGTGCCAGCAGTGGTGGTATACTCACAGATACGCAGTATTTT.

This chain uses TRBV13 with TRBJ2-6; 9 nucleotides match TRBD2. Germline V gene data show CDR1 as PRHDT and CDR2 as FYEKMQ (reference sequence). With 2 bases clipped from V and 0 bases from J, the junction kept 14 bases outside the gene matches. The CDR3 loop spans 21 amino acids. The CDR3 region has the DNA TGTGCCAGCAGCTTATGGGGTAGCGGGAGCGCGGGTAGCTCTGGGGCCAACGTCCTGACTTTC. Translating gives CASSLWGSGSAGSSGANVLTF.

This chain joins TRBV4-3 and TRBJ1-4; D gene unclear. CDR3 length: 15 residues. V lost 0 bases and J lost 8, with 13 bases in between. Germline assignment: CDR1 LGHNA and CDR2 YSLEER. The CDR3 sequence is CASSQEYWNSEKLFF. The CDR3 nucleotides read TGCGCCAGCAGCCAAGAATATTGGAACAGCGAAAAACTGTTTTTT.

The rearrangement links TRBV2 to TRBJ1-5; D is possibly TRBD1 (5 bases). CDR3 length: 13 amino acids. Trimming took 3 bases from V and 8 from J, leaving 11 bases between them. Germline assignment: CDR1 SNHLY and CDR2 FYNNEI. CDR3 DNA: TGTGCCAGCAGTGAGGCAGGGCCTAAGCCCCAGCATTTT. It specifies CASSEAGPKPQHF.

The genes are TRBV3-1 (or the pseudogene TRBV3-2) and TRBJ1-1; 9 bases line up with TRBD1. V dropped 4 bases and J dropped 1; count of bases not matched to a gene: 13. CDR1 LGHDT and CDR2 YNNKEL come from the germline V gene (reference sequence). The CDR3 length is 18 residues. The DNA for the CDR3 is TGTGCCAGCAGCCTCCCGGGACAGGGTCTTTTGCGGAACACTGAAGCTTTCTTT. This gives the protein CASSLPGQGLLRNTEAFF.

The V and J genes are TRBV6-5 and TRBJ1-1, with D tentatively TRBD1 (5 bases). The V end was cut by 2 bases, the J end by 5 bases, with 9 bases between. The germline V gene has CDR1 MNHEY and CDR2 SVGAGI. The CDR3 consists of 13 residues. The CDR3 nucleotides read TGTGCCAGCAGTTACACGCAGGGAACTGAAGCTTTCTTT. It codes for CASSYTQGTEAFF.

The rearrangement uses TRBV29-1 and TRBJ2-3, with TRBD2 identical over 7 bases. The CDR3 extends over 15 amino acids. With 6 bases clipped from V and 0 bases from J, the junction kept 9 bases outside the gene matches. The germline V gene has CDR1 SQVTM and CDR2 ANQGSEA. CDR3 residues: CSVGGGDRSTDTQYF. CDR3 sequence (DNA): TGCAGCGTGGGGGGGGGTGACCGAAGCACAGATACGCAGTATTTT.

Here the CDR3 reads CASGPQGRGYGYTF. The CDR3 bases are TGTGCCAGCGGCCCACAGGGTAGGGGCTATGGCTACACCTTC. The chain links TRBV27 to TRBJ1-2; D perhaps matches TRBD1 (6 bases). The CDR3 spans 14 residues. Per the germline V gene, CDR1 is MNHEY and CDR2 is SMNVEV (reference sequence). V was trimmed by 8 bases and J by 4 bases, leaving 17 bases between them.

The gene calls are TRBV27 and TRBJ2-7; D is ambiguous. The CDR3 spans 10 residues. Germline-derived CDR1 and CDR2 are MNHEY and SMNVEV (reference sequence). V was shortened by 8 bases and J by 2 bases, with 4 bases between the two germline ends. This CDR3 reads CASLPYEQYF. The CDR3 DNA follows: TGTGCCAGCCTCCCCTACGAGCAGTACTTC.

This clone has a handful of counts. V is TRBV5-6 and J is TRBJ1-6; TRBD1 is a possible D gene (6 bases). Trimming cost V 4 bases and J 6 bases, with 11 bases left between them. This CDR3 region has 14 residues. CDR1 and CDR2 from the germline V gene are SGHDT and YYEEEE. Written as DNA, the CDR3 is TGTGCCAGCAGCCGAGGACAGACTAATTCACCCCTCCACTTT. Residues: CASSRGQTNSPLHF.

This chain uses TRBV4-3 with TRBJ2-7; 12 nucleotides agree with TRBD2. J was trimmed by 2 bases and V by 0 bases; bases with no gene match: 8. CDR3 size: 18 residues. Germline CDR1 reads LGHNA; CDR2 reads YSLEER. The CDR3 DNA follows: TGCGCCAGCAGCCAAGAAAGGGAAGGACTAGCGGGAACCTACGAGCAGTACTTC. Translation: CASSQEREGLAGTYEQYF.

The chain combines TRBV19 with TRBJ1-2, with 8 bases matching TRBD1. The CDR3 contains 12 residues. V shed 7 bases, J shed 8 bases, and the junction held 6 bases outside the gene matches. Looked up from germline, CDR1 is LNHDA and CDR2 is SQIVND (reference sequence). The chain's CDR3 is CASTDRVQGYTF. CDR3 DNA sequence: TGTGCCAGTACGGACAGGGTACAGGGCTACACCTTC.

This sequence joins TRBV15 and TRBJ1-2, with a possible D match to TRBD1 (5 bases). The CDR3 has 14 amino acids. V lost 2 bases and J 8 bases, leaving 15 bases between the germline ends. Germline V CDR1 and CDR2: LNHNV, YYDKDF (reference sequence). CDR3 residues: CATSRPSGAGGYTF. Written as DNA, the CDR3 is TGTGCCACCAGCAGACCTAGCGGGGCCGGAGGCTACACCTTC.

In its sample, this clone was seen once. The V gene is TRBV7-8, the J gene TRBJ1-2, with a possible D match to TRBD1 (6 bases). Trimming left V 4 bases short and J 0 bases short, with 15 bases between. Germline values: CDR1 SGHVS, CDR2 FQNEAQ. The CDR3 length is 16 residues. This CDR3 reads CASSYSQGQTNYGYTF. CDR3 nucleotide sequence: TGTGCCAGCAGCTATTCACAAGGACAGACTAACTATGGCTACACCTTC.

V gene TRBV19 combines with J gene TRBJ1-4; no reliable D call. CDR3 size: 13 residues. Germline CDR1 and CDR2: LNHDA and SQIVND (reference sequence). The germline V and J ends were trimmed by 5 bases and 8 bases, with 12 bases remaining between them. CDR3 in DNA: TGTGCCAGTAGTCTACGTTCAAGCGAAAAACTGTTTTTT. Its protein is CASSLRSSEKLFF. Combining the CDR3 with reference TRBV19 and TRBJ1-4 gives the whole variable domain DGGITQSPKYLFRKEGQNVTLSCEQNLNHDAMYWYRQDPGQGLRLIYYSQIVNDFQKGDIAEGYSVSREKKESFPLTVTSAQKNPTAFYLCASSLRSSEKLFFGSGTQLSVL.

CDR3 nucleotide sequence: TGTGCCAGCAGCCAAGAGGCTTTTTTAAACATTCAGTACTTC. This encodes CASSQEAFLNIQYF. The J gene is TRBJ2-4, the V gene TRBV3-1 (or the pseudogene TRBV3-2), with D hard to call. The CDR3 length is 14 residues. V was cut by 0 bases and J by 6 bases, with 9 bases left in between. From germline, CDR1 is LGHDT and CDR2 YNNKEL (reference sequence).

The V call is TRBV5-1, the J call TRBJ2-3, with a possible D match to TRBD1 (6 bases). Trimming left V 4 bases short and J 5 bases short, with 20 bases between. CDR1 is SGHRS and CDR2 is YFSETQ in the germline V gene. This CDR3 has 16 amino acids. The CDR3 DNA is TGCGCCAGCAGCACAGACGGCAGGGGCCGCCTAGATACGCAGTATTTT. Translation gives CASSTDGRGRLDTQYF.

The chain recombines TRBV2 with TRBJ1-5; a weak D match, TRBD1 (5 bases). The V end lost 2 bases, the J end lost 13 bases, and 33 bases lay between the germline ends. CDR1 and CDR2 from the germline V gene are SNHLY and FYNNEI. CDR3 length: 19 amino acids. The CDR3 nucleotides read TGTGCCAGCAGTGAAAGGGGCAGCCTCGGGGGGGTCCCGGAAACTCTTCAGCATTTT. Translation gives CASSERGSLGGVPETLQHF.

V usage is TRBV29-1 and J usage is TRBJ1-4, with TRBD1 identical over 7 bases. The V gene's germline CDR1 is SQVTM and CDR2 ANQGSEA. The CDR3 runs to 14 residues. V gave up 5 bases and J gave up 3 bases; unmatched junction bases: 6. CDR3 in amino acids: CSVLTGRANEKLFF. The CDR3 DNA sequence: TGCAGCGTTCTGACAGGGCGGGCTAATGAAAAACTGTTTTTT.

This chain connects TRBV7-9 to TRBJ2-2; the D gene is possibly TRBD2 (6 bases). Looked up from germline, CDR1 is SEHNR and CDR2 is FQNEAQ (reference sequence). Trimming left V 5 bases short and J 4 bases short, with 17 bases between. The CDR3 loop spans 16 amino acids. CDR3 loop: CASSLRGVEGTGELFF. The CDR3 DNA is TGTGCCAGCAGCCTTCGAGGGGTGGAGGGCACCGGGGAGCTGTTTTTT.

The chain employs TRBV5-4 and TRBJ2-7; 8 bases map to TRBD1. The CDR3 runs to 14 residues. The J segment lost 2 bases and the V segment lost 2 bases, leaving 3 bases of the junction unmatched. From germline, CDR1 is SGHNT and CDR2 YYREEE (reference sequence). CDR3 bases: TGTGCCAGCAGCTTTCCGGGACAGGCCTACGAGCAGTACTTC. This encodes CASSFPGQAYEQYF.

The chain links TRBV18 to TRBJ1-1; 7 nucleotides line up with TRBD1. With V trimmed by 1 base and J by 1 base, 0 bases remained unmatched. The CDR3 contains 14 residues. Germline loops: CDR1 KGHSH, CDR2 LQKENI. The CDR3 nucleotides read TGTGCCAGCTCACCACGACAGGGGAACACTGAAGCTTTCTTT. This codes for CASSPRQGNTEAFF.